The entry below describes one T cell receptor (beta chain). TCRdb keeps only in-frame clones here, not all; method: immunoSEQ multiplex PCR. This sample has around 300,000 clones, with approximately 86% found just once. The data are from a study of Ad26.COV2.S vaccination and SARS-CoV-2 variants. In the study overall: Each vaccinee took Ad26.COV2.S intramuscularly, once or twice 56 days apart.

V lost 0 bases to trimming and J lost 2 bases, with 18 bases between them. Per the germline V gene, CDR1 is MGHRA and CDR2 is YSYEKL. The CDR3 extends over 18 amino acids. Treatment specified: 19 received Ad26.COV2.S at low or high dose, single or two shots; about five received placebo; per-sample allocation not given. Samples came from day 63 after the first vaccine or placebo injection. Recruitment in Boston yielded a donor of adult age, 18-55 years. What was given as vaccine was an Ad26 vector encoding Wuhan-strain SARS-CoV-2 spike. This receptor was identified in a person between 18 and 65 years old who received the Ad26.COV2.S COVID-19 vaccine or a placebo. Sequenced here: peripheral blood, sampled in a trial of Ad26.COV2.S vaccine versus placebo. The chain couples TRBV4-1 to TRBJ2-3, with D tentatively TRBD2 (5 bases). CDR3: CASSQDSQAEILTDTQYF. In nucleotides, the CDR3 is TGCGCCAGCAGCCAAGACAGTCAAGCGGAAATTCTCACAGATACGCAGTATTTT.